This T cell receptor beta chain was captured by sequencing in a study of blood T cell repertoires in COVID-19. About the research overall: Acute and convalescent COVID-19 samples came from the United States, Italy and Spain. The analysed material was cDNA or gDNA that came from T cells, B-cell-depleted T cells, or PBMCs.

Per the authors' pipeline: Amplification from reference gene primers served as the basis for estimated nucleated cell counts. The data were produced by immunoSEQ multiplex PCR, yet TCRdb's version contains in-frame clones alone and is incomplete. V and J calls and clone size are as listed in that table; D and trimming were resolved from the DNA. The sample includes about 100,000 clones, about four fifths of them seen just once. This CDR3 region has 13 residues. The chain links TRBV21-1 to TRBJ1-3. TRBV21-1 constitutes a pseudogene. This TCR was sampled from a woman in her 70s with acute or convalescent COVID-19. What was sequenced was peripheral blood. CDR3 amino acids: CASLALWGNTIYF. Here the CDR3 DNA reads TGTGCCAGCCTAGCTCTCTGGGGAAACACCATATATTTT.